This TCR beta chain is from a study of vaccination and CD4 T cells after COVID-19. Study in general: PCR on nasal swabs identified SARS-CoV-2 in convalescent patients, of whom nine were mild and one severe.

The Oncomine TCR Beta short-read assay generated sequence data from the DNA of cultured CD4+ T cells. Using the QIAamp micro DNA kit, genomic DNA was extracted from the CD4+ T cells that had been cultured. TCRdb reprocessed the PCR reads with MiXCR, giving one entry per CDR3 protein. Of 10,000 to 12,000 distinct CDR3 sequences listed, roughly 28% are singletons. Treatment specified: roughly nine-day PBMC culture with coronavirus spike peptide pools or control peptides (ViraFEST assay). IL-2 (approximately 9 IU/ml) and peptide pools (around 10 ug/ml) were added to cultures of approximately 2 million PBMCs per well. CDR1 and CDR2 (germline): DFQATT, SNEGSKA (reference sequence). The CDR3 loop spans 14 amino acids. The V end was cut by 7 bases, the J end by 2 bases, with 17 bases between. This clonotype showed up just a few times. Its antigen is still unknown.

The sequence was obtained from a human donor who had recovered from COVID-19. The chain joins TRBV20-1 to TRBJ2-5, with TRBD2 as a possible D gene (7 bases). Source: CD4+ T cells from blood, cultured in vitro, taken after SARS-CoV-2 vaccination. Here the CDR3 DNA reads TGCAGTGGGTATGGGGGCGGGGGACAAGAGACCCAGTACTTC. This gives the protein CSGYGGGGQETQYF.